These 6 T cell receptor beta chains came from one sample sequenced in a study of control samples from healthy donors and cancer patients (TCRdb year 2020). Libraries came from the immunoSEQ multiplex PCR assay. What TCRdb holds here is the immuneACCESS table cut down to in-frame rearrangements. Part of the clones is not present; checked against another copy, under half of the missing clones reflect an unresolved V gene, and the others are unexplained. This sample has about 120,000 clones in its table, and approximately 91% of those were observed once. The ten largest clones represent 7.8% of the sample. Sequenced sample: blood. The receptors here all came from a woman aged 18-29 years in good health.

This clone appeared once. The V gene is TRBV30, the J gene TRBJ1-3, with 8 positions matching TRBD1. CDR3 size: 21 residues. The J segment lost 0 bases and the V segment lost 0 bases, leaving 19 bases of the junction unmatched. CDR1 is GTSNPN, CDR2 SVGIG, per germline (reference sequence). The CDR3 bases are TGTGCCTGGAGTGTGATGCGACAAGGACAGGGCCCTAAGAGCTCTGGAAACACCATATATTTT. This gives the protein CAWSVMRQGQGPKSSGNTIYF. Using reference TRBV30 and TRBJ1-3 for the parts outside the CDR3, the full variable domain is SQTIHQWPATLVQPVGSPLSLECTVEGTSNPNLYWYRQAAGRGLQLLFYSVGIGQISSEVPQNLSASRPQDRQFILSSKKLLLSDSGFYLCAWSVMRQGQGPKSSGNTIYFGEGSWLTVV.

For the CDR3, the DNA is TGTGCCAGCAGCGTAGGTTGGGGACAAACAATGGGGGATGGCTACACCTTC. It translates to CASSVGWGQTMGDGYTF. V usage is TRBV9 and J usage is TRBJ1-2; possibly TRBD1 for D (6 bases). The CDR3 extends over 17 amino acids. V shed 0 bases and J shed 6 bases, with 21 bases lying between them. Germline CDR1 is SGDLS and CDR2 is YYNGEE.

The rearrangement links TRBV5-1 to TRBJ1-1, with D possibly TRBD1 on 5 matching bases. The CDR3 contains 16 residues. CDR1 and CDR2 from the germline V gene are SGHRS and YFSETQ. V shed 6 bases and J shed 4 bases, with 22 bases lying between them. The chain's CDR3 is CASTREGPLGGTEAFF. The CDR3, as DNA: TGCGCCAGCACCAGGGAGGGCCCCCTTGGGGGCACTGAAGCTTTCTTT.

V usage is TRBV2 and J usage is TRBJ1-6; perhaps TRBD1 as D (5 bases). The CDR3 totals 15 residues. CDR1 SNHLY and CDR2 FYNNEI come from the germline V gene. The germline V and J ends were trimmed by 2 bases and 6 bases, with 11 bases remaining between them. The CDR3 loop reads CASSESAGTNSPLHF. The CDR3 nucleotides are TGTGCCAGCAGTGAATCGGCAGGGACTAATTCACCCCTCCACTTT.

The chain has TRBV2 and TRBJ2-7; D may match TRBD1 or TRBD2 (5 bases each). The V gene's germline CDR1 is SNHLY and CDR2 FYNNEI. The CDR3 length is 12 residues. The V and J ends lost 8 bases and 3 bases respectively, with 11 bases between them. The CDR3 DNA reads TGTGCCAGCGGGACCAGACTCTACGAGCAGTACTTC. Amino acids: CASGTRLYEQYF.

The chain carries TRBV7-2 and TRBJ2-5; D remains unclear. V was trimmed by 0 bases and J by 7 bases, leaving 15 bases between them. CDR3 length equals 15 residues. Germline CDR1 SGHTA, CDR2 FQGNSA. CDR3 protein: CASSLAGPLKGTQYF. The CDR3 nucleotides are TGTGCCAGCAGCTTAGCGGGCCCACTAAAAGGGACCCAGTACTTC.